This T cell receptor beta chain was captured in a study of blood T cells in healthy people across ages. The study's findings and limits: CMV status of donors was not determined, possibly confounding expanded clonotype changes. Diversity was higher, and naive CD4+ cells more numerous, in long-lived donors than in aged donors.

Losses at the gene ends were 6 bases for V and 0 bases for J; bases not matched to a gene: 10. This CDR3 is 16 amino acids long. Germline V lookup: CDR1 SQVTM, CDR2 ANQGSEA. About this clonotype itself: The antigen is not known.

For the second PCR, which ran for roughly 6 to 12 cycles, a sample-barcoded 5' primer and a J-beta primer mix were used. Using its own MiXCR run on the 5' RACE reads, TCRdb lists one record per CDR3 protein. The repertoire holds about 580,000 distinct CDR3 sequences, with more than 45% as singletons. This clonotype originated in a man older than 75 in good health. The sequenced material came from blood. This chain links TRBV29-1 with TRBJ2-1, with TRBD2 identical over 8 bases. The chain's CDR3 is CSVRSSGPSSYNEQFF. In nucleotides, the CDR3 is TGCAGCGTGCGGTCTAGCGGGCCGAGCTCCTACAATGAGCAGTTCTTC.